These 12 T cell receptor beta chains were all obtained from the same sample, sequenced in a study of T cell repertoires in cytomegalovirus infection. TCRdb re-analysed the reads in MiXCR, keeping a single row per CDR3 protein. The sample has roughly 640,000 distinct CDR3 sequences, approximately 24% seen once. Sequenced input: CD8+ T cells from PBMCs. Every receptor here comes from a human donor in good health (CMV status not recorded). Some clones in this sample may be carry-over from other donors' samples.

The J gene is TRBJ2-7, the V gene TRBV29-1; D possibly corresponds to TRBD1 (6 bases). The germline CDR1 and CDR2 sequences are SQVTM and ANQGSEA. The ends were cut back, 3 bases at V and 0 bases at J, with 12 bases in the middle. The CDR3 has 14 amino acids. DNA of the CDR3: TGCAGCGTTGAGGCAGGGGAGTACTCCTACGAGCAGTACTTC. It is translated as CSVEAGEYSYEQYF.

The sample holds many counts of this clonotype. The rearrangement links TRBV7-2 to TRBJ2-1; no firm D call. From germline, CDR1 is SGHTA and CDR2 FQGNSA. The germline V and J ends were trimmed by 4 bases and 0 bases, with 4 bases remaining between them. The CDR3 runs to 13 residues. CDR3 in amino acids: CASSWSSYNEQFF. The CDR3 DNA sequence: TGTGCCAGCAGCTGGAGCTCCTACAATGAGCAGTTCTTC.

The sample holds a few counts of this clonotype. The chain employs TRBV28 and TRBJ2-7; 9 positions agree with TRBD1. From germline, CDR1 is MDHEN and CDR2 SYDVKM. This CDR3 is 18 amino acids long. V trimming: 5 bases; J trimming: 0 bases; junction bases outside the gene matches: 14. In DNA form, the CDR3 reads TGTGCCAGCAGTCCGTTACCGGGACAGGGAATTGGCTCCTACGAGCAGTACGTC. Its translation is CASSPLPGQGIGSYEQYV.

Concerning this clonotype: The junction departs from germline at one end; a sequencing error may be responsible. The V call is TRBV20-1, the J call TRBJ2-1; 10 nucleotides match TRBD2. The CDR3 covers 14 residues. Germline V gene data show CDR1 as DFQATT and CDR2 as SNEGSKA (reference sequence). CDR3 coding DNA: TGCAGTGCTAGTAGCGGGGGGCAGTTCAATGGGCAGTTCTTC. Its protein product is CSASSGGQFNGQFF.

This clonotype was seen many times. The chain couples TRBV4-1 to TRBJ2-5; tentative D call: TRBD1 (6 bases). The CDR3 is 16 amino acids. V lost 0 bases and J 5 bases, leaving 16 bases between the germline ends. Germline V gives CDR1 MGHRA, CDR2 YSYEKL. DNA of the CDR3: TGCGCCAGCAGCCAAGATTCGGCAGGGGCATTGGAGACCCAGTACTTC. This sequence encodes CASSQDSAGALETQYF.

Details on this clonotype: A read error may account for a junction end that differs from germline. This chain joins TRBV14 and TRBJ2-5, with D possibly being TRBD1 (6 bases). The CDR3 is 15 residues long. Germline V gives CDR1 SGHDN, CDR2 FVKESK. This CDR3 reads CVSSQDLGAQETQYF. CDR3 DNA sequence: TGTGTCAGCAGCCAAGATCTGGGGGCCCAAGAGACCCAGTACTTC.

This clonotype was seen a handful of times. The chain carries TRBV7-9 and TRBJ2-2, with TRBD2 matching over 11 bases. The CDR3 consists of 18 residues. From germline, CDR1 is SEHNR and CDR2 FQNEAQ (reference sequence). V was clipped by 1 base and J by 4 bases; unmatched bases: 8. CDR3 loop: CASSLVPSGGTITGELFF. The CDR3 DNA reads as TGTGCCAGCAGCTTAGTCCCTAGCGGGGGGACCATCACCGGGGAGCTGTTTTTT.

The chain carries TRBV29-1 and TRBJ1-6; 7 nucleotides match TRBD1. The CDR3 spans 12 residues. Losses at the gene ends were 8 bases for V and 11 bases for J; bases not matched to a gene: 9. Germline V gene lookup returns CDR1 SQVTM and CDR2 ANQGSEA. The CDR3 sequence: CSPPGGNPPLHF. The DNA for the CDR3 is TGCAGCCCTCCAGGGGGTAACCCACCCCTCCACTTT. The variable domain in full, with the rest retrieved from reference TRBV29-1 and TRBJ1-6, is SAVISQKPSRDICQRGTSLTIQCQVDSQVTMMFWYRQQPGQSLTLIATANQGSEATYESGFVIDKFPISRPNLTFSTLTVSNMSPEDSSIYLCSPPGGNPPLHFGNGTRLTVT.

The gene calls are TRBV6-2 or TRBV6-3 and TRBJ2-1; TRBD1 matches at 7 bases. Per germline, CDR1 MNHEY and CDR2 SVGEGT. This CDR3 has 14 amino acids. Losses at the gene ends were 5 bases for V and 8 bases for J; bases not matched to a gene: 9. The DNA of the CDR3 is TGTGCCAGCAGTCTGCGAGCACAGGGGCATGAGCAGTTCTTC. Its protein is CASSLRAQGHEQFF.

The chain combines TRBV6-6 with TRBJ1-5, with D possibly matching TRBD1 (6 bases). V was clipped by 3 bases and J by 7 bases, with 16 bases between them. CDR3 length: 15 amino acids. Germline CDR1 is MNHNY and CDR2 is SVGAGI (reference sequence). CDR3 residues: CASSYRGWPLQPQHF. The CDR3 DNA sequence: TGTGCCAGCAGTTATAGGGGGTGGCCTCTCCAGCCCCAGCATTTT.

The chain couples TRBV20-1 to TRBJ2-2, with D unclear. CDR1 is DFQATT and CDR2 is SNEGSKA in the germline V gene (reference sequence). With 5 bases removed from V and 4 bases from J, the gap between germline ends came to 17 bases. This CDR3 contains 15 residues. The CDR3 region is CSAAPAPRFTGELFF. Written as DNA, the CDR3 is TGCAGTGCTGCCCCCGCCCCACGGTTCACCGGGGAGCTGTTTTTT.

The chain has TRBV7-9 and TRBJ2-1; D unresolved. The CDR3 loop spans 12 amino acids. The germline V gene encodes CDR1 SEHNR and CDR2 FQNEAQ (reference sequence). The V and J ends lost 8 bases and 9 bases respectively, with 14 bases between them. CDR3 protein: CASYTSRGEQFF. The CDR3 nucleotides read TGTGCCAGCTACACCAGTCGTGGTGAGCAGTTCTTC.